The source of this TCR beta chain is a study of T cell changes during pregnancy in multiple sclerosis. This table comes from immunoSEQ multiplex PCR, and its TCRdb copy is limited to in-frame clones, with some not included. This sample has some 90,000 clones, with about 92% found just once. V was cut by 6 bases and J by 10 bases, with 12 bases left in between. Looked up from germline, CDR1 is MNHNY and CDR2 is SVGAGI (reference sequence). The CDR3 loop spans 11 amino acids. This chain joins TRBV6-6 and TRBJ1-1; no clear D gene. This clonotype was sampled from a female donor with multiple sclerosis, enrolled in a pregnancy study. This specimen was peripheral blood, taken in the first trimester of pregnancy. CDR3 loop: CASSERIRAFF. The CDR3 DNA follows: TGTGCCAGCAGCGAGAGAATTCGAGCTTTCTTT.